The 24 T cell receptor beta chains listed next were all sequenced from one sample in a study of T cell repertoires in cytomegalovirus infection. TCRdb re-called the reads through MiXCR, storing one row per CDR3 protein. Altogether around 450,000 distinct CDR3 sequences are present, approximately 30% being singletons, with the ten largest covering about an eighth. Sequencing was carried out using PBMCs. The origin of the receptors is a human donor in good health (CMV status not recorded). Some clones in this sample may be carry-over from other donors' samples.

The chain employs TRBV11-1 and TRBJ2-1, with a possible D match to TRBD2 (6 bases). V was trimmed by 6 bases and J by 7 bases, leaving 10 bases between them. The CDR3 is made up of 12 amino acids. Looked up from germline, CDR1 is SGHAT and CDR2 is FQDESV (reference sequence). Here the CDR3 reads CASRPRGNEQFF. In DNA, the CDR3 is TGTGCCAGCAGGCCCCGGGGGAATGAGCAGTTCTTC.

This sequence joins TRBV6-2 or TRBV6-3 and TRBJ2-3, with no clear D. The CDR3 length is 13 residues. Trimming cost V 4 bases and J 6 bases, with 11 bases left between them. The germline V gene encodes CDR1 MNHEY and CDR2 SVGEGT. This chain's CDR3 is CASSSEPWDTQYF. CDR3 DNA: TGTGCCAGCAGTTCCGAACCCTGGGATACGCAGTATTTT.

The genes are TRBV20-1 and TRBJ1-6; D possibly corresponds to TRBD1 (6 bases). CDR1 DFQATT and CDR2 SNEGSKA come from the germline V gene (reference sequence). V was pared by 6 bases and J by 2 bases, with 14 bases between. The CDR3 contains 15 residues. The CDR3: CSAKDRRPYNSPLHF. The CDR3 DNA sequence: TGCAGTGCAAAAGACAGGCGACCCTATAATTCACCCCTCCACTTT.

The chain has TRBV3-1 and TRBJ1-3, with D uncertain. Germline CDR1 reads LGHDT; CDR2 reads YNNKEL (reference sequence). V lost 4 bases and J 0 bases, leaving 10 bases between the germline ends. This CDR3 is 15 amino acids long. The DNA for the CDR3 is TGTGCCAGCAGCCTCAGGACCGTCTCTGGAAACACCATATATTTT. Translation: CASSLRTVSGNTIYF.

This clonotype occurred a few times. The CDR3 protein is CASTGGGRGDTQYF. The CDR3, as DNA: TGTGCCAGCACCGGGGGGGGCCGGGGAGATACGCAGTATTTT. This chain joins TRBV7-2 and TRBJ2-3, with 8 bases aligning to TRBD2. V shed 7 bases, J shed 5 bases, and the junction held 8 bases outside the gene matches. The CDR3 consists of 14 residues. Germline lookup yields CDR1 SGHTA and CDR2 FQGNSA.

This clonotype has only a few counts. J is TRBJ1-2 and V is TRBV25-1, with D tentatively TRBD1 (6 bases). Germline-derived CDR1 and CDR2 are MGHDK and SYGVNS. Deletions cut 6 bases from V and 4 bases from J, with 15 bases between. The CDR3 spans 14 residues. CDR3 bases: TGTGCCAGCAGCCAAGAGGGGACAATCTATGGCTACACCTTC. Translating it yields CASSQEGTIYGYTF.

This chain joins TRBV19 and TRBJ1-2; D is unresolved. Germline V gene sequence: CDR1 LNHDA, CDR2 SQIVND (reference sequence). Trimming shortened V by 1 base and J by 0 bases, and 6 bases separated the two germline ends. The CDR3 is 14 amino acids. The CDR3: CASSIATTNYGYTF. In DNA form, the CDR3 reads TGTGCCAGTAGTATAGCGACAACTAACTATGGCTACACCTTC. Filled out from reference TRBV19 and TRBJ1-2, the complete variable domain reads DGGITQSPKYLFRKEGQNVTLSCEQNLNHDAMYWYRQDPGQGLRLIYYSQIVNDFQKGDIAEGYSVSREKKESFPLTVTSAQKNPTAFYLCASSIATTNYGYTFGSGTRLTVV.

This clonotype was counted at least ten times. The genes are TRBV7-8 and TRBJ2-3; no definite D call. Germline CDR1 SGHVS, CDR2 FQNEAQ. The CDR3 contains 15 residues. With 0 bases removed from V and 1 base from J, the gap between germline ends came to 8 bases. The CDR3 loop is CASSLADGGTDTQYF. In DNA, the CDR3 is TGTGCCAGCAGCTTAGCGGATGGTGGCACAGATACGCAGTATTTT.

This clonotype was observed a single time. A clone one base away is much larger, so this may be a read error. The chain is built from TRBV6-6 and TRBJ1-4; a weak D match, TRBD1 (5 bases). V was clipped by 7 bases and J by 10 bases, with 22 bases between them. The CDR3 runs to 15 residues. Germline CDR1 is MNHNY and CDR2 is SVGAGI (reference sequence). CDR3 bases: TGTGCCAGCATTCCCGCGACGAGAGGGGCAGGAAAACTGTTTTTT. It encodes CASIPATRGAGKLFF.

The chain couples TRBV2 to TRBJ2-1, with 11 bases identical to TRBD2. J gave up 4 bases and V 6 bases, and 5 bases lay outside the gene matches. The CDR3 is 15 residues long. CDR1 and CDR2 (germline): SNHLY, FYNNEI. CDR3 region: CASRRGLAVYNEQFF. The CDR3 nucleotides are TGTGCCAGCAGGAGGGGACTAGCGGTATACAATGAGCAGTTCTTC.

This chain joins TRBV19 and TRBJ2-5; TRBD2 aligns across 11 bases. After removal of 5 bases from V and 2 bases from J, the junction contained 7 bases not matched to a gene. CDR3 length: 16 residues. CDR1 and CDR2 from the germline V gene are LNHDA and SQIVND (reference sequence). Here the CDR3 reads CASSVQTSGAQETQYF. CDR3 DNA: TGTGCCAGTAGTGTCCAGACTAGCGGGGCGCAAGAGACCCAGTACTTC.

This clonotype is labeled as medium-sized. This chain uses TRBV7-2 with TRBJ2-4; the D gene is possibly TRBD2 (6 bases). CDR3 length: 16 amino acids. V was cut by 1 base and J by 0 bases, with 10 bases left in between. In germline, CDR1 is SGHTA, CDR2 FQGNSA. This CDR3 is CASSLDTGLAKNIQYF. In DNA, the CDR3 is TGTGCCAGCAGCTTAGATACGGGACTAGCCAAAAACATTCAGTACTTC.

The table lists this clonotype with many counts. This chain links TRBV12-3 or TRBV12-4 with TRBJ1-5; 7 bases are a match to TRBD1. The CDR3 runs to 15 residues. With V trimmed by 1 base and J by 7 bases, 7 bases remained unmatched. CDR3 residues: CASSLGAGGGQPQHF. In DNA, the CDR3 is TGTGCCAGCAGTTTAGGAGCAGGGGGTGGCCAGCCCCAGCATTTT.

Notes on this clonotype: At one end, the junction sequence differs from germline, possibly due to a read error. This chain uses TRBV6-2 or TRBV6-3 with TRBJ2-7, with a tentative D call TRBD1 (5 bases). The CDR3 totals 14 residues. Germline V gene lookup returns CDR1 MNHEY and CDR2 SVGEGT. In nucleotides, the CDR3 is TGTTCCAGCATCGCTGACAGCTTCTCCTACGAGCACTACTTC. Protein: CSSIADSFSYEHYF.

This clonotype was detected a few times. CDR3: CASSYRTGNTYEQYF. CDR3 DNA: TGTGCCAGCAGCTACCGGACAGGCAACACCTACGAGCAGTACTTC. The chain carries TRBV6-5 and TRBJ2-7, with 7 bases matching TRBD1. The CDR3 is made up of 15 amino acids. The trim removed 6 bases at V and 2 bases at J, leaving 10 bases unmatched. The germline CDR1 and CDR2 sequences are MNHEY and SVGAGI.

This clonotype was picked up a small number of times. DNA for the CDR3: TGTGCCAGCAGCTTGTTGGGGATGGGGGACACTGAAGCTTTCTTT. It translates to CASSLLGMGDTEAFF. J is TRBJ1-1 and V is TRBV5-5, with D possibly TRBD1 on 5 matching bases. The CDR3 totals 15 residues. Germline V gene data show CDR1 as SGHKS and CDR2 as YYEKEE (reference sequence). The V gene lost 1 base and the J gene lost 3 bases, with 13 bases spanning the gap.

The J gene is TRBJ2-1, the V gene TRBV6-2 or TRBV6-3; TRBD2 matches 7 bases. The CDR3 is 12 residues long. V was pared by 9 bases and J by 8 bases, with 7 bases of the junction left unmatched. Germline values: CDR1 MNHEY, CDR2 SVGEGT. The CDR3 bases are TGTGCCAGTAGACTAGCTATCGATGAGCAGTTCTTC. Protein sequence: CASRLAIDEQFF.

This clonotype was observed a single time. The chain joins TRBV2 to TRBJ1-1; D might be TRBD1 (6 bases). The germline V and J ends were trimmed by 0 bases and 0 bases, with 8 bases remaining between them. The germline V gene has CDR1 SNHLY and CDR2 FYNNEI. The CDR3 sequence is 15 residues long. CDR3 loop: CASSEAWGLNTEAFF. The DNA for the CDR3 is TGTGCCAGCAGTGAAGCGTGGGGGCTGAACACTGAAGCTTTCTTT.

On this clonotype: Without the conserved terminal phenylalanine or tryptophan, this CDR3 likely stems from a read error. CDR3 sequence: CASSARQGNTGELFL. The CDR3 DNA is TGCGCCAGCAGCGCCCGACAGGGGAACACCGGGGAGCTGTTTTTG. V is TRBV5-1 and J is TRBJ2-2; 7 bases agree with TRBD1. V lost 4 bases and J lost 1; bases outside the gene matches: 4. Germline V lookup: CDR1 SGHRS, CDR2 YFSETQ. This CDR3 has 15 residues.

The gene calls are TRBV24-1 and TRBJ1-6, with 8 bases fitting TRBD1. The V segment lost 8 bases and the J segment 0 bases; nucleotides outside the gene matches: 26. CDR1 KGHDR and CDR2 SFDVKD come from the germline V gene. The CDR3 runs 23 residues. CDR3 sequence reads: CATNSSSPGQVGPNLSYNSPLHF. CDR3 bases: TGTGCCACCAACTCCTCCAGTCCGGGACAGGTAGGACCCAACCTCTCCTATAATTCACCCCTCCACTTT.

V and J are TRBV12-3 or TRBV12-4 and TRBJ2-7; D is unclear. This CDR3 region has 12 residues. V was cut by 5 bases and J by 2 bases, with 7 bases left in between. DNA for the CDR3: TGTGCCAGCAGTACGTTCCCCTACGAGCAGTACTTC. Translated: CASSTFPYEQYF.

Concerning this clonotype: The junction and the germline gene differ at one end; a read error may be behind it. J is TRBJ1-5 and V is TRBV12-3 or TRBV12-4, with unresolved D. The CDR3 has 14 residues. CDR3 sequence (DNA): TGTGCCAGCAGTCTCGAGGTAGGGAATCAGCACCAGCATTTT. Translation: CASSLEVGNQHQHF.

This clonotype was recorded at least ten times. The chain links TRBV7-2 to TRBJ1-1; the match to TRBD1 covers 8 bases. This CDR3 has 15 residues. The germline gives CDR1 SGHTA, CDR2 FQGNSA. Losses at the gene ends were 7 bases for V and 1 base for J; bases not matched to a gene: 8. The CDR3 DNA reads TGTGCCAGCACCCCCCGGACAGGGAGGAACACTGAAGCTTTCTTT. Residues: CASTPRTGRNTEAFF.

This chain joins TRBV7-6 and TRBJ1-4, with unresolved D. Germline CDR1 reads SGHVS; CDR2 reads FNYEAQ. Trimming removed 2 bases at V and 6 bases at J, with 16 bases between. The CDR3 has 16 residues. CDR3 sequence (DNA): TGTGCCAGCAGCTTATCCGACCGGGATATCGATGAAAAACTGTTTTTT. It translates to CASSLSDRDIDEKLFF.